The text below deals with one T cell receptor (beta chain). Its target is unknown. At one boundary the junction diverges from the germline segment, which might be a read error. This entry comes from a study of cytomegalovirus exposure and HLA in healthy donors. Study context: HLA-typed donors contributed approximately 86 million unique TCRs, which were held in an early data release.

Germline V lookup: CDR1 SGHDT, CDR2 YYEEEE. The CDR3 is made up of 11 amino acids. PCR was performed using 60 Vbeta and 13 Jbeta primers. Sequenced by immunoSEQ multiplex PCR; TCRdb stores in-frame clones only, minus some. This sample contains fewer than 70,000 clones. Findings and caveats of the study: A reported reduction in N-insertions relative to the roughly 700-donor mean was seen in an Asian-associated ancestry cluster in a later analysis. No immune exposure information besides CMV serostatus was available.

The J gene is TRBJ1-6, the V gene TRBV5-6; 8 nucleotides line up with TRBD1. The receptor was isolated from a man aged 25-45 years in good health and CMV-seropositive. Sequencing input: PBMCs. The DNA of the CDR3 is TGTGCCAGAAGCTCAGGGGGCACCCTACACTTT. It yields the protein CARSSGGTLHF.